This TCR beta chain came from a study of blood T cell repertoires in COVID-19. Study details: Sample material is recorded as cDNA or gDNA derived from T cells, B-cell-depleted T cells, or PBMCs.

Trimming removed 2 bases at V and 3 bases at J, with 13 bases between. Germline V lookup: CDR1 LGHDT, CDR2 YNNKEL (reference sequence). This CDR3 is 15 amino acids long. The protocol was immunoSEQ multiplex PCR, while the TCRdb copy is restricted to in-frame clones and leaves out a portion. The sample lists a few hundred thousand clones, 75% to 85% occurring once. A few counts support this clone. The sequence was collected from a woman between 25 and 40 years old with COVID-19, enrolled during active disease. The chain uses TRBV3-1 (or the pseudogene TRBV3-2) and TRBJ1-2, with D maybe TRBD1 (6 bases). Sequenced: peripheral blood. The CDR3 region is CASSQLADSDYGYTF. CDR3 coding DNA: TGTGCCAGCAGCCAACTGGCGGACAGCGACTATGGCTACACCTTC.